These 14 T cell receptor beta chains came from one sample sequenced in a study of blood T cell repertoires in COVID-19. The table came from immunoSEQ multiplex PCR; TCRdb's copy has only in-frame clones and leaves some out. The table has around 140,000 clones, 80% to 90% seen once. The source material was peripheral blood. These receptors were obtained from a man between 50 and 59 years old with active or convalescent COVID-19.

The chain carries TRBV7-7 and TRBJ2-5, with D possibly TRBD1 on 5 matching bases. The ends were cut back, 5 bases at V and 7 bases at J, with 17 bases in the middle. This CDR3 is built from 14 residues. Germline V gene lookup returns CDR1 SSHAT and CDR2 FNYEAQ (reference sequence). This CDR3 reads CASSETASRGTQYF. The CDR3 DNA follows: TGTGCCAGCAGCGAGACAGCTTCTCGTGGGACCCAGTACTTC.

The chain uses TRBV3-1 (or the pseudogene TRBV3-2) and TRBJ1-4; 10 nucleotides agree with TRBD1. This CDR3 has 16 amino acids. Germline-derived CDR1 and CDR2 are LGHDT and YNNKEL (reference sequence). Unmatched junction bases numbered 7, after V lost 2 bases and J lost 7 bases. This chain's CDR3 is CASSQPGQGVFEKLFF. CDR3 in DNA: TGTGCCAGCAGCCAACCAGGACAGGGGGTGTTTGAAAAACTGTTTTTT.

The chain carries TRBV28 and TRBJ2-5; no clear D gene. This CDR3 contains 12 residues. The germline V gene encodes CDR1 MDHEN and CDR2 SYDVKM. V was cut by 4 bases and J by 5 bases, with 8 bases left in between. Here the CDR3 reads CASSSPGETQYF. CDR3 coding DNA: TGTGCCAGCAGTTCCCCTGGCGAGACCCAGTACTTC.

The chain joins TRBV15 to TRBJ1-5, with 8 bases identical to TRBD1. The CDR3 loop spans 14 amino acids. Germline CDR1 LNHNV, CDR2 YYDKDF (reference sequence). The V and J ends lost 0 bases and 7 bases, in that order; junction bases with no gene match: 2. CDR3 DNA sequence: TGTGCCACCAGCAGAGACAGGGGGCACCAGCCCCAGCATTTT. Encoded protein: CATSRDRGHQPQHF.

This clone was recorded only once. The genes are TRBV15 and TRBJ1-3; 7 nucleotides line up with TRBD1. CDR1 and CDR2 from the germline V gene are LNHNV and YYDKDF (reference sequence). Trimming removed 3 bases from V and 7 bases from J; junction bases left unmatched: 9. The CDR3 runs 15 residues. The CDR3 DNA follows: TGTGCCACCAGCAGTTTAGGGGGCAGGTGGAACACCATATATTTT. Amino acid sequence: CATSSLGGRWNTIYF. The variable domain in full, completed from reference TRBV15 and TRBJ1-3, reads DAMVIQNPRYQVTQFGKPVTLSCSQTLNHNVMYWYQQKSSQAPKLLFHYYDKDFNNEADTPDNFQSRRPNTSFCFLDIRSPGLGDTAMYLCATSSLGGRWNTIYFGEGSWLTVV.

This clone is a singleton in its sample. The rearrangement uses TRBV7-2 and TRBJ2-5, with 8 nucleotides matching TRBD1. The CDR3 runs 14 residues. J lost 2 bases, V lost 2 bases, and 1 base had no gene match. Germline-derived CDR1 and CDR2 are SGHTA and FQGNSA. This chain's CDR3 is CASSLRQGQETQYF. CDR3 nucleotides: TGTGCCAGCAGCTTAAGACAGGGGCAAGAGACCCAGTACTTC.

The chain employs TRBV2 and TRBJ1-2; 10 nucleotides match TRBD1. Germline V CDR1 and CDR2: SNHLY, FYNNEI. The CDR3 has 14 amino acids. V shed 6 bases and J 6 bases; nucleotides not matched to a gene: 7. The chain's CDR3 is CASRRDRGQDGYTF. DNA for the CDR3: TGTGCCAGCAGACGAGACAGGGGGCAAGATGGCTACACCTTC.

The chain is built from TRBV29-1 and TRBJ2-2; D is possibly TRBD1 (6 bases). CDR3 length: 14 amino acids. The germline V gene has CDR1 SQVTM and CDR2 ANQGSEA. The V end lost 7 bases, the J end lost 0 bases, and 12 bases lay between the germline ends. The CDR3 loop reads CSANREPNTGELFF. CDR3 sequence (DNA): TGCAGCGCCAACAGGGAACCGAACACCGGGGAGCTGTTTTTT.

The chain is built from TRBV19 and TRBJ2-1; TRBD1 agrees at 8 bases. This CDR3 contains 14 residues. The trim removed 6 bases at V and 2 bases at J, leaving 3 bases unmatched. CDR1 is LNHDA and CDR2 is SQIVND in the germline V gene (reference sequence). CDR3 residues: CASRTGATYNEQFF. DNA for the CDR3: TGTGCCAGTAGGACAGGGGCTACCTACAATGAGCAGTTCTTC.

V is TRBV11-2 and J is TRBJ1-2; TRBD1 agrees at 7 bases. The germline V gene has CDR1 SGHAT and CDR2 FQNNGV. CDR3 length: 12 residues. V lost 8 bases and J lost 8; bases outside the gene matches: 8. The CDR3 loop is CASSNRGWGYTF. The CDR3 DNA follows: TGTGCCAGCTCAAACAGGGGTTGGGGCTACACCTTC.

This chain uses TRBV30 with TRBJ1-5; possibly TRBD1 for D (5 bases). Trimming stripped 3 bases from V and 3 bases from J, with 12 bases between. The CDR3 runs to 14 residues. Germline-derived CDR1 and CDR2 are GTSNPN and SVGIG (reference sequence). For the CDR3, the DNA is TGTGCCTGGAGCCCAGGGCCTACCAATCAGCCCCAGCATTTT. As protein: CAWSPGPTNQPQHF.

V usage is TRBV28 and J usage is TRBJ2-6; 9 bases map to TRBD2. The germline V gene encodes CDR1 MDHEN and CDR2 SYDVKM. This CDR3 is 16 amino acids long. V was clipped by 7 bases and J by 0 bases; unmatched bases: 4. CDR3 sequence: CASMDSGGSGANVLTF. DNA of the CDR3: TGTGCCAGCATGGATAGCGGGGGCTCTGGGGCCAACGTCCTGACTTTC.

As DNA, the CDR3 is TGCGCCAGCAGTGAAGCGACTAGCGGGGGAGATACGCAGTATTTT. Translating it yields CASSEATSGGDTQYF. The chain carries TRBV10-1 and TRBJ2-3; 12 nucleotides agree with TRBD2. V lost 3 bases and J lost 5; bases outside the gene matches: 3. Germline CDR1 WNHNN, CDR2 SYGVQD (reference sequence). The CDR3 has 15 amino acids.

In its sample, this clone was seen a few times. This rearrangement joins TRBV7-2 to TRBJ2-3; TRBD1 matches at 9 bases. V lost 3 bases, J lost 4 bases, and 2 bases stayed unmatched. The CDR3 has 14 amino acids. CDR1 and CDR2 from the germline V gene are SGHTA and FQGNSA. The CDR3 region has the DNA TGTGCCAGCAGCTTTAGACAGGGGGCAGATACGCAGTATTTT. Protein sequence: CASSFRQGADTQYF. The variable domain in full, with the rest retrieved from reference TRBV7-2 and TRBJ2-3, is GAGVSQSPSNKVTEKGKDVELRCDPISGHTALYWYRQSLGQGLEFLIYFQGNSAPDKSGLPSDRFSAERTGGSVSTLTIQRTQQEDSAVYLCASSFRQGADTQYFGPGTRLTVL.